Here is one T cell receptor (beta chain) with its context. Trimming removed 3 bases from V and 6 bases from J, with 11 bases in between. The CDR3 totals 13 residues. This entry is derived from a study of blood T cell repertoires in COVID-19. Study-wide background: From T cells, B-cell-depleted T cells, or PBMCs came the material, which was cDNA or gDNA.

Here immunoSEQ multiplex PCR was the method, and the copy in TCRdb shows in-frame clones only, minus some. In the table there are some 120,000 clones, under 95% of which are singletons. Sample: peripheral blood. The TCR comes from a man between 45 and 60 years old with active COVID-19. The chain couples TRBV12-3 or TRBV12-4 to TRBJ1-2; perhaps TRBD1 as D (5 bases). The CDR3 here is CASSLGQADGYTF. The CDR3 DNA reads TGTGCCAGCAGTTTGGGGCAGGCTGATGGCTACACCTTC.